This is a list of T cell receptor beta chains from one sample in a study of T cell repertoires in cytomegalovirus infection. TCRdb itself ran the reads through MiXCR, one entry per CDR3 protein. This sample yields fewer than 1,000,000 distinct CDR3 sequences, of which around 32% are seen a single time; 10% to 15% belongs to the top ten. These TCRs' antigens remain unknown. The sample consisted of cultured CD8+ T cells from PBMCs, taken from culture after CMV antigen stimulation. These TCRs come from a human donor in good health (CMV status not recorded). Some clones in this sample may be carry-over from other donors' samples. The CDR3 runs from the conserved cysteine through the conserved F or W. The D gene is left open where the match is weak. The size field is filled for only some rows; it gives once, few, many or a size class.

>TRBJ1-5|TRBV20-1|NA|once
CSARDPAVLRGNQPQHF
TGCAGTGCTAGAGATCCGGCGGTCCTTAGAGGCAATCAGCCCCAGCATTTT
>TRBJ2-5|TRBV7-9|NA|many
CASTGGTEQETQYF
TGTGCCAGCACAGGAGGGACCGAGCAAGAGACCCAGTACTTC
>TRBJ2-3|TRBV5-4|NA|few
CASSLRGGVKDTQYF
TGTGCCAGCAGCTTGAGAGGGGGTGTTAAAGATACGCAGTATTTT
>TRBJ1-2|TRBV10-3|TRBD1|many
CAITVGQGKRNYGYTF
TGTGCCATCACCGTGGGACAGGGGAAGAGAAACTATGGCTACACCTTC
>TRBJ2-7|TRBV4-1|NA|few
CASSQQDPEGAREQYF
TGCGCCAGCAGCCAACAGGACCCCGAAGGGGCTCGCGAGCAGTACTTC
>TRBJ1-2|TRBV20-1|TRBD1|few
CSAIRGIGGYTF
TGCAGTGCTATCAGGGGGATAGGAGGCTACACCTTC
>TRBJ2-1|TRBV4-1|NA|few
CASSQDRGLDEQFF
TGCGCCAGCAGCCAAGATCGGGGTTTGGATGAGCAGTTCTTC
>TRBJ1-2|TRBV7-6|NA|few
CASSLEVRDKGYTF
TGTGCCAGCAGCTTGGAGGTCAGGGATAAGGGCTACACCTTC
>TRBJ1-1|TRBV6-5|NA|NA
CASSYGVLSEAFF
TGTGCCAGCAGTTACGGAGTTCTCTCTGAAGCTTTCTTT
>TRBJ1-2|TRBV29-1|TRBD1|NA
CSVFGQGTYGYTF
TGCAGCGTCTTCGGACAGGGGACGTATGGCTACACCTTC
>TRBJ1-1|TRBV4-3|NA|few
CASSQAQGWTEAFF
TGCGCCAGCAGCCAAGCACAGGGCTGGACTGAAGCTTTCTTT
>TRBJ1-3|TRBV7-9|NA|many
CASSLGPVLQNLIYF
TGTGCCAGCAGCCTAGGTCCAGTTCTCCAAAATCTGATATATTTT
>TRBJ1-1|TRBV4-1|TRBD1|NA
CASSQAGQGTRQAFF
TGCGCCAGCAGCCAAGCGGGACAGGGAACGAGGCAAGCTTTCTTT
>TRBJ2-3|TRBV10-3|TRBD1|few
CATTGTGAADTQYF
TGTGCCACCACTGGGACAGGGGCCGCAGATACGCAGTATTTT
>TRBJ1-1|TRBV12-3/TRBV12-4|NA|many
CASSLDRFDAEAFF
TGTGCCAGCAGTCTAGACCGGTTCGACGCTGAAGCTTTCTTT
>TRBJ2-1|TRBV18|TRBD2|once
CASSPFGLAGETLYNEQFF
TGTGCCAGCTCACCATTTGGACTAGCGGGGGAAACGTTATACAATGAGCAGTTCTTC
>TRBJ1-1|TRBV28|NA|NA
CASSFLLGDREAFF
TGTGCCAGCAGTTTTCTGTTGGGGGACCGGGAAGCTTTCTTT
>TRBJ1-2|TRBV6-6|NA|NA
CASRSEYGYTF
TGTGCCAGCAGGTCGGAGTATGGCTACACCTTC
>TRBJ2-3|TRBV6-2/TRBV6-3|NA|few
CASSLDLQRTDTQYF
TGTGCCAGCAGCCTGGACCTTCAACGCACAGATACGCAGTATTTT
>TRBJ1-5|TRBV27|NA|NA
CASSPYTTADQPQHF
TGTGCCAGCAGCCCCTACACAACGGCAGATCAGCCCCAGCATTTT
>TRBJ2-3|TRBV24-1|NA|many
CARLGGTDTQYF
TGTGCCAGACTGGGGGGCACAGATACGCAGTATTTT
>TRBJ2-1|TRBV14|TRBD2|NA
CASSQPRGLAGGNEQFF
TGTGCCAGCAGCCAACCCCGAGGTCTAGCGGGGGGCAATGAGCAGTTCTTC
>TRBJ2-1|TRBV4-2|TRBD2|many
CASSQVGLAGGLGYNEQFF
TGTGCCAGCAGCCAAGTGGGACTAGCGGGGGGGCTAGGCTACAATGAGCAGTTCTTC
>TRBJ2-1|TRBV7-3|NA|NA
CASSLGFLDEQFF
TGTGCCAGCAGCCTTGGCTTTTTGGATGAGCAGTTCTTC
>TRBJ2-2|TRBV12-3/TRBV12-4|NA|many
CASTLNPYYPGELFF
TGTGCCAGCACCCTAAACCCTTACTATCCGGGGGAGCTGTTTTTT
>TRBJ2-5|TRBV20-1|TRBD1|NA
CSAPPRDRGRETQYF
TGCAGTGCGCCCCCAAGGGACAGGGGACGGGAGACCCAGTACTTC
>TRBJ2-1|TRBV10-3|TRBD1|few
CAISDKNAGTVSLEQFF
TGTGCCATCAGTGATAAGAACGCCGGGACAGTCAGCCTTGAGCAGTTCTTC
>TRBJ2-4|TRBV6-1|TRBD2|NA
CASSLLAGGPGNIQYF
TGTGCCAGCAGTCTACTAGCGGGGGGGCCCGGAAACATTCAGTACTTC
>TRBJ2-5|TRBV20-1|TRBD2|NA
CSAHPSGEGDWETQYF
TGCAGTGCGCACCCTAGCGGGGAGGGCGATTGGGAGACCCAGTACTTC
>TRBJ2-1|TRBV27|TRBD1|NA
CASSGTGRYNEQFF
TGTGCCAGCAGTGGGACAGGGCGCTACAATGAGCAGTTCTTC
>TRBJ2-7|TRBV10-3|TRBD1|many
CAIRTGTAVSYEQYF
TGTGCCATCAGAACCGGGACAGCTGTCTCCTACGAGCAGTACTTC
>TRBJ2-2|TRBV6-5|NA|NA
CASSYSGVLLKNTGELFF
TGTGCCAGCAGTTACTCGGGAGTCCTCCTAAAAAACACCGGGGAGCTGTTTTTT
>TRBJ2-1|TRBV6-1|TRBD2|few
CASSEEASGGNSYNEQFF
TGTGCCAGCAGTGAAGAGGCCAGCGGGGGAAACTCCTACAATGAGCAGTTCTTC
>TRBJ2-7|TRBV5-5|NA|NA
CASSLGPVNSYEQYF
TGTGCCAGCAGCTTGGGTCCCGTAAACTCCTACGAGCAGTACTTC
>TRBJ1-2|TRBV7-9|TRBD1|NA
CASSGGQGTVGGYTF
TGTGCCAGCAGCGGGGGACAGGGAACGGTGGGGGGCTACACCTTC
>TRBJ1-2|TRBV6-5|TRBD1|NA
CASSYAGLQGEVDGYTF
TGTGCCAGCAGTTACGCGGGATTACAGGGGGAAGTCGATGGCTACACCTTC
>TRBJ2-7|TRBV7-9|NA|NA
CASSQPRGPGDYEQYF
TGTGCCAGCAGCCAACCCCGGGGCCCTGGGGACTACGAGCAGTACTTC
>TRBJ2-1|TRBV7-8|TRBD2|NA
CASSLAPVGEGEQFF
TGTGCCAGCAGCTTAGCCCCGGTAGGGGAGGGTGAGCAGTTCTTC
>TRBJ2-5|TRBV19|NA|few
CASSIAGRQETQYF
TGTGCCAGTAGTATAGCGGGGAGGCAAGAGACCCAGTACTTC
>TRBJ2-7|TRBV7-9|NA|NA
CASSKGDGTYEQYF
TGTGCCAGCAGCAAGGGGGACGGAACCTACGAGCAGTACTTC
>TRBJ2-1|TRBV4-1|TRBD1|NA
CASSQDSDRFLYNEQFF
TGCGCCAGCAGCCAGGATTCGGACAGGTTCCTCTACAATGAGCAGTTCTTC
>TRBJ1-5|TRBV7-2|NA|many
CASSPSGGGQPQHF
TGTGCCAGCAGCCCCAGCGGGGGAGGTCAGCCCCAGCATTTT
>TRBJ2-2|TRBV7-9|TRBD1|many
CAWTRGGRNTGELFF
TGTGCCTGGACCCGAGGGGGCCGAAACACCGGGGAGCTGTTTTTT
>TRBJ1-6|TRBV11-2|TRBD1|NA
CASKARDSFGSPLHF
TGTGCCAGCAAGGCCCGGGACAGCTTCGGTTCACCCCTCCACTTT
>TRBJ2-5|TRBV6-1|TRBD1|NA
CASSWDRGFSETQYF
TGTGCCAGCTCTTGGGACAGGGGATTTTCGGAGACCCAGTACTTC
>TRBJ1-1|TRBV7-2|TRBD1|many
CASSQTTGVTEAFF
TGTGCCAGCAGCCAAACAACAGGGGTCACTGAAGCTTTCTTT
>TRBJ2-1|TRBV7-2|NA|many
CASTLGTTPNNEQFF
TGTGCCAGCACCTTAGGGACGACTCCAAACAATGAGCAGTTCTTC
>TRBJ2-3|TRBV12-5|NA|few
CASGSGTDTQYF
TGTGCTAGTGGTTCCGGGACAGATACGCAGTATTTT
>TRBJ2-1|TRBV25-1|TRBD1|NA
CASSERRQGPYNEQFF
TGTGCCAGCAGTGAACGACGACAGGGCCCCTACAATGAGCAGTTCTTC
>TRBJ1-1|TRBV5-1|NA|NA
CASREQESLGAEAFF
TGCGCCAGCAGGGAGCAGGAGTCCCTGGGTGCTGAAGCTTTCTTT
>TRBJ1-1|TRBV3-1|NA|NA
CASSQDWGKNTEAFF
TGTGCCAGCAGCCAAGATTGGGGGAAGAACACTGAAGCTTTCTTT
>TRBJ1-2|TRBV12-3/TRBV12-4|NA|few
CASRDELGETNYGYTF
TGTGCCAGCAGAGACGAACTGGGGGAAACTAACTATGGCTACACCTTC
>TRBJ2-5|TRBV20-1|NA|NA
CSASAPSGAYQETQYF
TGCAGTGCTAGTGCCCCGTCGGGGGCATACCAAGAGACCCAGTACTTC
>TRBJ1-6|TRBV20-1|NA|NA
CSANPRTYNSPLHF
TGCAGTGCTAATCCCCGCACCTATAATTCACCCCTCCACTTT
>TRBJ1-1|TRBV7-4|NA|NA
CASRLPLGGSVTEAFF
TGTGCCAGCAGGTTACCATTAGGGGGGTCTGTCACTGAAGCTTTCTTT